This TCR beta chain was observed in a study of blood T cells in healthy people across ages. The authors ran a second PCR of 7 to 11 cycles using a sample-barcoded 5' primer and a J-beta primer mix. Carrying 12 random nucleotides, a template-switch adaptor labeled each individual cDNA molecule. MiXCR, applied by TCRdb to the 5' RACE reads, yields one record per CDR3 protein. The profile covers 1.5 million to 2 million distinct CDR3 sequences, with 40% to 55% appearing a single time and around 2.1% taken by the ten largest. General study findings and limits: Aged donors had fewer naive CD4+ cells and lower diversity than long-lived donors.

This clonotype turned up a few times. What it binds is not known. Per sample, a minimum of 7 million PBMCs were isolated. RNA extraction gave at least 5 micrograms of total RNA per sample. Germline-derived CDR1 and CDR2 are SNHLY and FYNNEI. Trimming at V came to 8 bases and at J to 3 bases, leaving 8 bases not matched to a gene. The CDR3 length is 14 residues. This receptor was identified in a woman in her forties in good health. The sample comprised blood. This chain links TRBV2 with TRBJ2-7, with 9 positions matching TRBD1. CDR3 loop: CASRRGQGDYEQYF. CDR3 coding DNA: TGTGCCAGCCGACGGGGACAGGGCGACTACGAGCAGTACTTC.